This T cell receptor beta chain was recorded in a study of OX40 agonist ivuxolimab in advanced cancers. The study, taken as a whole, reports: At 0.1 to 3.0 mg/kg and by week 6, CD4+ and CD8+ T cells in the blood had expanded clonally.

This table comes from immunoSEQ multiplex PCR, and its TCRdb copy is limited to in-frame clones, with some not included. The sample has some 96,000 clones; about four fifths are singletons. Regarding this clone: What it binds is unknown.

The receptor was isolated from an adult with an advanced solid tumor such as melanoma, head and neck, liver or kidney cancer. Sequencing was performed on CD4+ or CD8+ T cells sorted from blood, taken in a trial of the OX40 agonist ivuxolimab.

The CDR3 DNA reads as TGCGCCAGCAGCTTGCAGTATAGCTCCTACGAGCAGTACTTC. It specifies CASSLQYSSYEQYF. This chain uses TRBV5-1 with TRBJ2-7; D gene ambiguous. The CDR3 is 14 amino acids. The germline V gene has CDR1 SGHRS and CDR2 YFSETQ. Trimming cost V 1 base and J 0 bases, with 8 bases left between them.